This is a list of T cell receptor beta chains from one sample in a study of cytomegalovirus exposure and HLA in healthy donors. Clones were sequenced by immunoSEQ multiplex PCR, and TCRdb holds only the in-frame ones, with some missing. The table lists roughly 150,000 clones, approximately 70% of them singletons. The specimen was PBMCs. The receptors here all came from a man between 18 and 29 years old in good health and CMV-seropositive. Each CDR3 is given with its conserved first and last residue. Rows give clone size only sometimes, using once, few, many, or a class for an expanded clone.

>.|TRBV7-6|TRBJ1-5
CASSLAPGAQQPQHF
>few|TRBV5-6|TRBJ1-1
CASSLIEGTEAFF
>.|TRBV6-5|TRBJ1-4
CASSSGTGGNNEKLFF
>once|TRBV11-3|TRBJ2-3
CASSPSGGATDTQYF
>.|TRBV13|TRBJ2-2
CASSPTSGGAGELFF
>.|TRBV2|TRBJ1-4
CASSRDRQNEKLFF
>.|TRBV11-3|TRBJ2-2
CRGLNRDRPPPGTGELFF
>few|TRBV6-1|TRBJ2-3
CASSEYITGSRSDTQYF
>few|TRBV27|TRBJ1-2
CASRPRVDYGYTF
>.|TRBV12-2|TRBJ1-6
CASRPAAPRGEGSPLHF
>once|TRBV7-9|TRBJ2-3
CASSFGLAGGNIYTQYF
>.|TRBV9|TRBJ2-1
CASSVALAGYNEQFF
>.|TRBV6-5|TRBJ1-2
CASRPAGGEGYGYTF
>.|TRBV30|TRBJ1-2
CAWRPLGADGYTF
>.|TRBV6-1|TRBJ1-1
CASSEAGGFPEAFF
>.|TRBV30|TRBJ2-2
CAWSSGLATRELFF
>.|TRBV2|TRBJ1-2
CASSPTGNYGYTF
>.|TRBV28|TRBJ1-5
CASRIRGSNQPQHF
>.|TRBV7-9|TRBJ2-5
CASSQAGGFKTQYF
>once|TRBV18|TRBJ2-1
CASSPSGPLFF
>few|TRBV27|TRBJ2-2
CASSPGFTGELFF
>.|TRBV7-9|TRBJ1-1
CASSYGQGVNTEAFF
>.|TRBV6-4|TRBJ2-3
CASSDIHGPGGTQYF
>.|TRBV2|TRBJ1-2
CASRESRAGGEGYTF
>.|TRBV9|TRBJ2-3
CASSVGGSGGPTDTQYF
>.|TRBV11-2|TRBJ2-1
CASSPEMAGGNNEQFF
>.|TRBV28|TRBJ1-5
CASSPGGASNQPQHF
>few|TRBV5-1|TRBJ1-1
CASSLETVTEAFF
>.|TRBV7-9|TRBJ1-1
CASSAGTGRVNTEAFF
>.|TRBV7-8|TRBJ2-2
CASIQLAGKVVAGELFF
>few|TRBV6-1|TRBJ1-1
CASSEMANTEAFF
>.|TRBV15|TRBJ1-5
CATSSDRGDQPQHF
>.|TRBV9|TRBJ1-2
CASSAFNNYGYTF
>.|TRBV7-9|TRBJ2-6
CASSFPRTGESGANVLTF
>.|TRBV7-2|TRBJ1-5
CASRRTGSNQPQHF
>.|TRBV18|TRBJ2-2
CASSPGETGELFF
>.|TRBV7-8|TRBJ1-1
CASSWGQGTEAFF
>.|TRBV9|TRBJ1-1
CASSDYRGEAFF
>.|TRBV29-1|TRBJ1-2
CSVEQGFYYTF
>.|TRBV7-3|TRBJ2-1
CASSLNAGVYNEQFF
>.|TRBV5-1|TRBJ1-6
CASSPRSGTGAYSPLHF
>.|TRBV19|TRBJ2-2
CASSIRLGGDSPRPGELFF
>.|TRBV5-4|TRBJ2-1
CASSSRSSSYNEQFF
>few|TRBV18|TRBJ1-1
CASSGGMNTEAFF
>.|TRBV14|TRBJ2-6
CASSHSSSGANVLTF
>few|TRBV6-1|TRBJ2-5
CASTRGRGKETQYF
>few|TRBV28|TRBJ2-5
CASSSLIYLPGQSQETQYF
>.|TRBV29-1|TRBJ1-5
CSVAENSNQPQHF
>once|TRBV5-6|TRBJ1-2
CASSLLDSSRGGYTF